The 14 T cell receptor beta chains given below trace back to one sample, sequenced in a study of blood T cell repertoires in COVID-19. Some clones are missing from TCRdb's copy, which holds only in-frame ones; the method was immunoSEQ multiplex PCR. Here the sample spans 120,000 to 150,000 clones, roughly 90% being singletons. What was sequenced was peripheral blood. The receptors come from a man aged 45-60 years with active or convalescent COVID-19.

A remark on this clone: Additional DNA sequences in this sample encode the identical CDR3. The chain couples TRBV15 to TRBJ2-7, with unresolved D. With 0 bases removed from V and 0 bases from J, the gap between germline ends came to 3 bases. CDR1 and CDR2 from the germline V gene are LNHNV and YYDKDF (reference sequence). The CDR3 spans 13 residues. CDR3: CATSRDLSYEQYF. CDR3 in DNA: TGTGCCACCAGCAGAGACCTCTCCTACGAGCAGTACTTC. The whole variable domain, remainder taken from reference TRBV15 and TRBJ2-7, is DAMVIQNPRYQVTQFGKPVTLSCSQTLNHNVMYWYQQKSSQAPKLLFHYYDKDFNNEADTPDNFQSRRPNTSFCFLDIRSPGLGDTAMYLCATSRDLSYEQYFGPGTRLTVT.

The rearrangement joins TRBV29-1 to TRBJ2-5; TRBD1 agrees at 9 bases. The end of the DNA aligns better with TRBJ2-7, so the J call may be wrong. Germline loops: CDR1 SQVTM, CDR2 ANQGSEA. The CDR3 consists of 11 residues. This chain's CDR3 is CSADRGSEQYF. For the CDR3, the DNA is TGCAGCGCGGACAGGGGTTCCGAGCAGTACTTC.

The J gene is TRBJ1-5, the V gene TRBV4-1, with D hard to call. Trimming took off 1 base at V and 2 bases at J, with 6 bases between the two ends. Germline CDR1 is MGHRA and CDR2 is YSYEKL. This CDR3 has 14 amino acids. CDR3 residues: CASSQAGGNQPQHF. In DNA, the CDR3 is TGCGCCAGCAGCCAAGCGGGTGGCAATCAGCCCCAGCATTTT.

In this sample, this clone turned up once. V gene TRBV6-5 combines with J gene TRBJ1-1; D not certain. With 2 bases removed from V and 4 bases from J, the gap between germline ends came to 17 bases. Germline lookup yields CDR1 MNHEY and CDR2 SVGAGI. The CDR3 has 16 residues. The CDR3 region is CASSYTPGEVSTEAFF. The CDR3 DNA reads TGTGCCAGCAGTTACACTCCCGGAGAAGTGAGCACTGAAGCTTTCTTT.

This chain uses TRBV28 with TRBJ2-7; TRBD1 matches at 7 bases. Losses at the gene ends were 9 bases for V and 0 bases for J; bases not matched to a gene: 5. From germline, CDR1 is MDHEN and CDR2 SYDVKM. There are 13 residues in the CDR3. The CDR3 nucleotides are TGTGCCAGTCGAAGGGACAGCTCCTACGAGCAGTACTTC. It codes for CASRRDSSYEQYF.

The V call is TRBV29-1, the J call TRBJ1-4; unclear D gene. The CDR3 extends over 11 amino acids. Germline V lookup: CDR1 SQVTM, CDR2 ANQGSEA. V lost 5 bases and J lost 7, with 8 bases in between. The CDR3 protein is CSVWAPEKLFF. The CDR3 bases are TGCAGCGTTTGGGCTCCTGAAAAACTGTTTTTT.

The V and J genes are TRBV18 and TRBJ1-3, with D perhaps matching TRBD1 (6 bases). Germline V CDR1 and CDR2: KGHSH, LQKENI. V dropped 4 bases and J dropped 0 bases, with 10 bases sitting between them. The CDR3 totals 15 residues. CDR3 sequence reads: CASSRDRSSGNTIYF. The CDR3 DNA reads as TGTGCCAGCTCACGCGACAGGTCCTCTGGAAACACCATATATTTT.

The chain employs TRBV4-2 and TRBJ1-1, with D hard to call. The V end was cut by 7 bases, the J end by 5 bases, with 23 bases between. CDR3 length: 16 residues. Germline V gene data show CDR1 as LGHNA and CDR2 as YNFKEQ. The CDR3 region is CASNSRLTAGLTEAFF. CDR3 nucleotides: TGTGCCAGCAACTCTCGGCTCACTGCGGGGTTAACTGAAGCTTTCTTT.

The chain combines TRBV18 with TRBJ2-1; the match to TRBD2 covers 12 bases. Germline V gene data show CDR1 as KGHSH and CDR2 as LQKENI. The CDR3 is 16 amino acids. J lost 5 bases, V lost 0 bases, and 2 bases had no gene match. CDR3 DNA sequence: TGTGCCAGCTCACCACCCCTAGCGGGAGGGAACAATGAGCAGTTCTTC. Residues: CASSPPLAGGNNEQFF.

The CDR3 is CASSVEGRLATKQFF. The DNA of the CDR3 is TGTGCCAGCAGCGTAGAAGGGCGACTAGCGACAAAGCAGTTCTTC. V and J are TRBV9 and TRBJ2-1, with 8 bases that match TRBD2. J lost 11 bases, V lost 0 bases, and 10 bases had no gene match. Germline lookup yields CDR1 SGDLS and CDR2 YYNGEE. The CDR3 contains 15 residues.

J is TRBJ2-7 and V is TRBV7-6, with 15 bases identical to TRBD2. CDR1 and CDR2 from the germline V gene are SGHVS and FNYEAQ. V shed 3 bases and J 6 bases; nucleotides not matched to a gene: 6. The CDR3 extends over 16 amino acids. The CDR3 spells CASSFGGLAGGAEQYF. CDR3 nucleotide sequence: TGTGCCAGCAGCTTCGGGGGACTAGCGGGAGGTGCCGAGCAGTACTTC.

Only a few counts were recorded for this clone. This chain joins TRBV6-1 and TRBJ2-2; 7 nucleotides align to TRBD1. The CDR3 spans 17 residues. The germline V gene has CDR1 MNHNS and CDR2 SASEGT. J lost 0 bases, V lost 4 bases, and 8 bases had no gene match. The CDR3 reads CASSAFPGQTNTGELFF. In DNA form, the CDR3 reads TGTGCCAGCAGTGCCTTCCCGGGACAGACGAACACCGGGGAGCTGTTTTTT.

The CDR3 coding sequence is TGTGCCAGCAGCTTAAACAGGGTTCCTGGAGATACGCAGTATTTT. This sequence encodes CASSLNRVPGDTQYF. This chain links TRBV7-2 with TRBJ2-3, with D perhaps matching TRBD1 (6 bases). The germline V gene encodes CDR1 SGHTA and CDR2 FQGNSA. Trimming cost V 2 bases and J 5 bases, with 14 bases left between them. The CDR3 is 15 residues long.

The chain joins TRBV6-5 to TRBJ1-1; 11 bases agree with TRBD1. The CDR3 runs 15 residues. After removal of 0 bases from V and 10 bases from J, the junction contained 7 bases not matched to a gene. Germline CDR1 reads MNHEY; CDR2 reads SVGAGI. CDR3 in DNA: TGTGCCAGCAGTTACTCTTGGACAGGGGGCATCGGAGCTTTCTTT. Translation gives CASSYSWTGGIGAFF.